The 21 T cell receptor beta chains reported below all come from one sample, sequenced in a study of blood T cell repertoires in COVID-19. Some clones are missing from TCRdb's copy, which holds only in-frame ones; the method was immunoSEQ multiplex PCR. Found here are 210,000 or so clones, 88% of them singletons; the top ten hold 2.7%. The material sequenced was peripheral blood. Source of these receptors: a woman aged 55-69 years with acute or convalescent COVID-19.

CDR3 amino acids: CASSIWQAREQYF. CDR3 DNA sequence: TGTGCCAGTAGTATCTGGCAGGCTCGCGAGCAGTACTTC. The genes are TRBV19 and TRBJ2-7, with unresolved D. Per the germline V gene, CDR1 is LNHDA and CDR2 is SQIVND (reference sequence). The CDR3 covers 13 residues. V lost 3 bases and J lost 6, with 12 bases in between.

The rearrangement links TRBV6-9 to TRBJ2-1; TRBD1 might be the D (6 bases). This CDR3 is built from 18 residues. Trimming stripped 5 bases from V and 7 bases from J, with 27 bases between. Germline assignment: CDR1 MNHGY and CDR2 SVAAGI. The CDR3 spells CASSGKDPGARRRNEQFF. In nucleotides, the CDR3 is TGTGCCAGCAGTGGTAAGGACCCAGGGGCCCGAAGGCGGAATGAGCAGTTCTTC.

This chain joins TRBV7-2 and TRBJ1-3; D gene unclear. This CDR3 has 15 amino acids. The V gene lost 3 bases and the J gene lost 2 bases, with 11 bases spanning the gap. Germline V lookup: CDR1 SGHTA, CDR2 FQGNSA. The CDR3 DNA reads TGTGCCAGCAGCTTTTCGCAAACGGCTGGAAACACCATATATTTT. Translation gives CASSFSQTAGNTIYF. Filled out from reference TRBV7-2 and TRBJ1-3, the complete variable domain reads GAGVSQSPSNKVTEKGKDVELRCDPISGHTALYWYRQSLGQGLEFLIYFQGNSAPDKSGLPSDRFSAERTGGSVSTLTIQRTQQEDSAVYLCASSFSQTAGNTIYFGEGSWLTVV.

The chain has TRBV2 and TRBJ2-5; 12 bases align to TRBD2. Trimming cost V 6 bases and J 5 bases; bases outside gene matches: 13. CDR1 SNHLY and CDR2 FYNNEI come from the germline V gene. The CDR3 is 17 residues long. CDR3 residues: CASSRRLAGAGPETQYF. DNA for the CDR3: TGTGCCAGCAGCCGAAGACTAGCGGGGGCCGGACCGGAGACCCAGTACTTC.

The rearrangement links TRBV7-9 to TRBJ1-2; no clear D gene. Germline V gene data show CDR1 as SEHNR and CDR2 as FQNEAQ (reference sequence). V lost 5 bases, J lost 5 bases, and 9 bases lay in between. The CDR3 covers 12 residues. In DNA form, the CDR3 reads TGTGCCAGCAGCCAGATGATTTATGGCTACACCTTC. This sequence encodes CASSQMIYGYTF.

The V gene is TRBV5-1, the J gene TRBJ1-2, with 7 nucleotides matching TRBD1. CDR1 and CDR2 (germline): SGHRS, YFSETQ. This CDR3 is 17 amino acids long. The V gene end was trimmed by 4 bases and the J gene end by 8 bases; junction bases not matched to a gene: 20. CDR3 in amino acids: CASSLGTNPRDSNGYTF. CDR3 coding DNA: TGCGCCAGCAGCCTAGGTACGAATCCCCGGGACAGCAACGGCTACACCTTC.

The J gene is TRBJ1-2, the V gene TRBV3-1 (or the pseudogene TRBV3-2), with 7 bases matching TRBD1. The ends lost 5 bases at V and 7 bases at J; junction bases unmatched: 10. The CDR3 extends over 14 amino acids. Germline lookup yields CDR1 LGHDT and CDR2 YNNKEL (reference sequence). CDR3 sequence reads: CASSYYDRAGGYTF. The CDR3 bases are TGTGCCAGCAGCTATTACGACAGGGCAGGTGGCTACACCTTC.

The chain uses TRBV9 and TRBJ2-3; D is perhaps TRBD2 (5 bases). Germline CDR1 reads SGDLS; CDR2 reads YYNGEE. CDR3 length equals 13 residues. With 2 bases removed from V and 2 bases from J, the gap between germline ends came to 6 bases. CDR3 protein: CASSVDFTDTQYF. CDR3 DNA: TGTGCCAGCAGCGTGGACTTCACAGATACGCAGTATTTT.

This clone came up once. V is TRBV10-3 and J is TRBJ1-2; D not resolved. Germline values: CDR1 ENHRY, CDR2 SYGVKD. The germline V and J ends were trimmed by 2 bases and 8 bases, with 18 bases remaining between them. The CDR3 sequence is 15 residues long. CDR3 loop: CAISEDFRQGQGYTF. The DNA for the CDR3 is TGTGCCATCAGTGAGGATTTCAGGCAAGGTCAGGGCTACACCTTC.

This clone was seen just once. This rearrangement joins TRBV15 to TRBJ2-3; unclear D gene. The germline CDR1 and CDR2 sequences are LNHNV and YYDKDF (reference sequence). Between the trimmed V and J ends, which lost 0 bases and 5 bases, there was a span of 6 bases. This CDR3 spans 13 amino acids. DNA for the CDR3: TGTGCCACCAGCAGAGATAGAAAAGATACGCAGTATTTT. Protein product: CATSRDRKDTQYF.

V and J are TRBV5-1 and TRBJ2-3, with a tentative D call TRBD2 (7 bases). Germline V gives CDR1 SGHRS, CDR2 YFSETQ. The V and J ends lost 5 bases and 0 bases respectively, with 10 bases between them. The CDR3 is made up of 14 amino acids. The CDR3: CASRGGPSTDTQYF. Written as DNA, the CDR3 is TGCGCCAGCAGGGGGGGGCCTAGCACAGATACGCAGTATTTT.

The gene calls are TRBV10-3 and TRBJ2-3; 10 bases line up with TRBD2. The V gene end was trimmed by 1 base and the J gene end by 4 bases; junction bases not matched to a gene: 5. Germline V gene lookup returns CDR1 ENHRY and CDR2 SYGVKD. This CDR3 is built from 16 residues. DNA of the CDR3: TGTGCCATCAGTGAGTTTGCTAGCGGGGGATCAGATACGCAGTATTTT. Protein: CAISEFASGGSDTQYF.

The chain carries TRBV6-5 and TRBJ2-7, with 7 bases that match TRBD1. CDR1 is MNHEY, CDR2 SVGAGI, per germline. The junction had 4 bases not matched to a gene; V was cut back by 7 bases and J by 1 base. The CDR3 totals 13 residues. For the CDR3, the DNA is TGTGCCAGCATCCTGACAGGGTCCTACGAGCAGTACTTC. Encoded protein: CASILTGSYEQYF.

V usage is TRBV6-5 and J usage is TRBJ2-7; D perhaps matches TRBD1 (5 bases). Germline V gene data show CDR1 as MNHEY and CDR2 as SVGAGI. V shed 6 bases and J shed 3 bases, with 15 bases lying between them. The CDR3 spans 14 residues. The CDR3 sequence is CASRAAGQGYEQYF. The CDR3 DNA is TGTGCCAGCAGGGCTGCAGGGCAAGGCTACGAGCAGTACTTC.

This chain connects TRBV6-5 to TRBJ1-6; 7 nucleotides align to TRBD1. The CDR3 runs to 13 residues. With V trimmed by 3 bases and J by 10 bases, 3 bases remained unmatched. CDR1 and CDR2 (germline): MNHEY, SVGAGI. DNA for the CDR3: TGTGCCAGCAGTTATACAGGGGAATCACCCCTCCACTTT. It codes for CASSYTGESPLHF.

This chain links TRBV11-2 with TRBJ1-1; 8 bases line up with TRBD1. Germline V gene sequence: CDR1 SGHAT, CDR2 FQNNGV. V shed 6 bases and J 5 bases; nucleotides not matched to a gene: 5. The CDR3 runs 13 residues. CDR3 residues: CASSWTGRTEAFF. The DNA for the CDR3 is TGTGCCAGCAGTTGGACAGGGCGGACTGAAGCTTTCTTT. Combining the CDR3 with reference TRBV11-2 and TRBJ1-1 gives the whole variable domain EAGVAQSPRYKIIEKRQSVAFWCNPISGHATLYWYQQILGQGPKLLIQFQNNGVVDDSQLPKDRFSAERLKGVDSTLKIQPAKLEDSAVYLCASSWTGRTEAFFGQGTRLTVV.

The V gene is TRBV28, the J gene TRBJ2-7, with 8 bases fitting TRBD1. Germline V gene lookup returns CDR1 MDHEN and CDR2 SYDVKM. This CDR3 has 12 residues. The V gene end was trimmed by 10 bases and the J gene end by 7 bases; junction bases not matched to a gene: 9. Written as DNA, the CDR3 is TGTGCCACCCACCAGGGGGCGCGAGAGCAGTACTTC. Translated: CATHQGAREQYF.

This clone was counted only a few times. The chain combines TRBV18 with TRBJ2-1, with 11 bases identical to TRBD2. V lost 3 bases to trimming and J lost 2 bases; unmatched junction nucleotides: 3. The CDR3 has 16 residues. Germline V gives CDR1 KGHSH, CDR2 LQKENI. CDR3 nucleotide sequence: TGTGCCAGCTCACCTCCTAGCGGGAGGACCTACAATGAGCAGTTCTTC. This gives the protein CASSPPSGRTYNEQFF.

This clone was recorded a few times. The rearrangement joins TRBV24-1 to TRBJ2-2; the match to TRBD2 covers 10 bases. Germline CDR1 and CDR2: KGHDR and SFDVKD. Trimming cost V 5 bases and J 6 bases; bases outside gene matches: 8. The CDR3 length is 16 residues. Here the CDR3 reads CATSASGSLFAGELFF. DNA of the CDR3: TGTGCCACCAGTGCTAGCGGGAGTTTGTTTGCCGGGGAGCTGTTTTTT.

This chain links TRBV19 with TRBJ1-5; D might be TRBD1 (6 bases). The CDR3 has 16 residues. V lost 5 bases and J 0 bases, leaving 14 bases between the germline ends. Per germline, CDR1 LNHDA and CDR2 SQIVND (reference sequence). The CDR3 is CASSPTGQYSNQPQHF. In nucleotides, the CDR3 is TGTGCCAGTAGTCCCACCGGACAGTATAGCAATCAGCCCCAGCATTTT.

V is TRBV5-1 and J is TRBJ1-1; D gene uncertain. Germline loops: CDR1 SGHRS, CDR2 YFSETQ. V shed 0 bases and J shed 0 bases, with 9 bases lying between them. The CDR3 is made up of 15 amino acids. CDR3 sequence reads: CASSLVGRVNTEAFF. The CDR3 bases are TGCGCCAGCAGCTTGGTTGGGCGAGTGAACACTGAAGCTTTCTTT. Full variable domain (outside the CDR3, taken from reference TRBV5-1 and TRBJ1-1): KAGVTQTPRYLIKTRGQQVTLSCSPISGHRSVSWYQQTPGQGLQFLFEYFSETQRNKGNFPGRFSGRQFSNSRSEMNVSTLELGDSALYLCASSLVGRVNTEAFFGQGTRLTVV.